These 8 T cell receptor beta chains originate from one sample sequenced in a study of cytomegalovirus exposure and HLA in healthy donors. With 60 Vbeta and 13 Jbeta primers, the PCR was carried out. Sequencing was performed with immunoSEQ multiplex PCR; in TCRdb, only in-frame clones are kept and a portion is missing. The sample includes 110,000 to 150,000 clones, approximately 80% of them seen just once. The sample comprised PBMCs. The receptors originated from a male donor in good health and CMV-seronegative.

This clone appeared a single time. The genes are TRBV4-2 and TRBJ1-5, with D possibly being TRBD1 (5 bases). Germline CDR1 is LGHNA and CDR2 is YNFKEQ. The CDR3 is made up of 14 amino acids. Trimming shortened V by 1 base and J by 4 bases, and 8 bases separated the two germline ends. CDR3 bases: TGTGCCAGCAGCCAAGGACCAGGGAATCAGCCCCAGCATTTT. Translating it yields CASSQGPGNQPQHF.

This chain joins TRBV5-4 and TRBJ2-1, with 7 bases that match TRBD2. V was pared by 0 bases and J by 2 bases, with 5 bases of the junction left unmatched. Germline loops: CDR1 SGHNT, CDR2 YYREEE (reference sequence). The CDR3 contains 16 residues. The CDR3 sequence: CASSLATSETYNEQFF. The CDR3 DNA reads as TGTGCCAGCAGCTTGGCCACTAGCGAGACCTACAATGAGCAGTTCTTC. The full variable domain, completed using reference TRBV5-4 and TRBJ2-1, is ETGVTQSPTHLIKTRGQQVTLRCSSQSGHNTVSWYQQALGQGPQFIFQYYREEENGRGNFPPRFSGLQFPNYSSELNVNALELDDSALYLCASSLATSETYNEQFFGPGTRLTVL.

Worth noting for this clone: At one end, the junction sequence differs from germline, possibly due to a read error. V gene TRBV6-5 combines with J gene TRBJ2-4; 10 positions match TRBD1. Per the germline V gene, CDR1 is MNHEY and CDR2 is SVGAGI. CDR3 length: 15 residues. The CDR3 nucleotides read TGTGCCAGCAGCAATGACAGGGGGCGGGAGAACAGTCAGTACTTC. It yields the protein CASSNDRGRENSQYF.

This clone was counted only a few times. The chain combines TRBV6-1 with TRBJ1-2; no firm D call. The CDR3 covers 13 residues. The V end lost 4 bases, the J end lost 4 bases, and 10 bases lay between the germline ends. The germline gives CDR1 MNHNS, CDR2 SASEGT. The CDR3 protein is CASSVRPSYGYTF. As DNA, the CDR3 is TGTGCCAGCAGTGTCCGTCCCTCCTATGGCTACACCTTC.

The chain employs TRBV4-2 and TRBJ2-7, with TRBD1 matching 12 bases. The trim removed 6 bases at V and 6 bases at J, leaving 6 bases unmatched. Germline V CDR1 and CDR2: LGHNA, YNFKEQ. The CDR3 is 14 amino acids. The CDR3 protein is CASRPGQGASEQYF. The CDR3 DNA is TGTGCCAGCAGACCGGGACAGGGGGCTTCCGAGCAGTACTTC.

This clone was recorded only once. V gene TRBV6-4 combines with J gene TRBJ2-5, with D possibly being TRBD1 (6 bases). Trimming pared 6 bases from V and 7 bases from J, leaving 15 bases between. CDR3 length equals 13 residues. The germline CDR1 and CDR2 sequences are MRHNA and SNTAGT. The CDR3 DNA is TGTGCCAGCAGCCGGACAGTCACCGGGACCCAGTACTTC. Amino acid sequence: CASSRTVTGTQYF.

The V call is TRBV6-5, the J call TRBJ1-1; 7 bases are shared with TRBD1. This CDR3 spans 16 amino acids. The ends lost 4 bases at V and 10 bases at J; junction bases unmatched: 18. The V gene's germline CDR1 is MNHEY and CDR2 SVGAGI. The CDR3 reads CASSLLPGQLKAIAFF. CDR3 coding DNA: TGTGCCAGCAGTTTGCTTCCGGGACAGCTAAAGGCGATAGCTTTCTTT.

The chain employs TRBV7-9 and TRBJ2-3; 15 bases map to TRBD2. V was clipped by 4 bases and J by 6 bases; unmatched bases: 2. The CDR3 spans 15 residues. The germline gives CDR1 SEHNR, CDR2 FQNEAQ (reference sequence). CDR3 sequence: CASSSGTSGRDTQYF. The DNA for the CDR3 is TGTGCCAGCAGCTCAGGGACTAGCGGGAGGGATACGCAGTATTTT.